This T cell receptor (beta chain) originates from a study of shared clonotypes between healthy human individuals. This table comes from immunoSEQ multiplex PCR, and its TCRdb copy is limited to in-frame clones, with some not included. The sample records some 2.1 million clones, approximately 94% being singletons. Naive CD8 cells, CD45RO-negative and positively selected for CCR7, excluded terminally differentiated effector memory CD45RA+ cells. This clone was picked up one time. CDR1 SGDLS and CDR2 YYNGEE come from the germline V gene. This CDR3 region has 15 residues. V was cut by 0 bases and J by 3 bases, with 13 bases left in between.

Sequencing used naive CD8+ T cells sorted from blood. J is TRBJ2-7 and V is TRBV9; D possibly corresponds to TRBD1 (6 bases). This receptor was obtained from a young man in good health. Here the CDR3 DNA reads TGTGCCAGCAGCGTAGAGGGGGAGAAGGACTACGAGCAGTACTTC. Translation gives CASSVEGEKDYEQYF.